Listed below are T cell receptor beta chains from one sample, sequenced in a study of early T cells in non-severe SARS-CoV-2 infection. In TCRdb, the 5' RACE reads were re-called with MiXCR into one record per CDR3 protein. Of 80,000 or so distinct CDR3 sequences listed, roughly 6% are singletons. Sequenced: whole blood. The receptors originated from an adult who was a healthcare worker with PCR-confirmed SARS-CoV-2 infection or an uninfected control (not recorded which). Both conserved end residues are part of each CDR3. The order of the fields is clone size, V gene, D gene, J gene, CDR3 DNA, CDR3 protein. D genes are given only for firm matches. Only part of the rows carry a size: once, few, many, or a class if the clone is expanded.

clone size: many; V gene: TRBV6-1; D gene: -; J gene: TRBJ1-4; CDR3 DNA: TGTGCCAGCAGTGAATTTGGAGGGGGTGAAAAACTGTTTTTT; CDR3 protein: CASSEFGGGEKLFF
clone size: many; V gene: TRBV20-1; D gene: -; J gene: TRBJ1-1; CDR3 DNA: TGCAGTGCTAGAGGAGGACAAAACACTGAAGCTTTCTTT; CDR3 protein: CSARGGQNTEAFF
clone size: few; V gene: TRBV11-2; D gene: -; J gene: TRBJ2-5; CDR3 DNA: TGTGCCAGCAGCCCCCAGAGGGAGACCCAGTACTTC; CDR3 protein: CASSPQRETQYF
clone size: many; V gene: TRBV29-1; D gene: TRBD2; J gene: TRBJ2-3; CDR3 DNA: TGCAGCGTTGGTAGCGGGATAAGCACAGATACGCAGTATTTT; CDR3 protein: CSVGSGISTDTQYF
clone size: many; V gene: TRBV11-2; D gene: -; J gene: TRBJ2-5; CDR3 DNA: TGTGCCAGCAGCTCGGGACTGACGGGCCCAGAGACCCAGTACTTC; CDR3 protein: CASSSGLTGPETQYF
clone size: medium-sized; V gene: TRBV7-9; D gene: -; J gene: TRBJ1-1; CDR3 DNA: TGTGCCAGCAGCTTTGACAGCTATAACACTGAAGCTTTCTTT; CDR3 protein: CASSFDSYNTEAFF
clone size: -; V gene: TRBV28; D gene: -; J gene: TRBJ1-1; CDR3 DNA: TGTGCCAGCAGCTCCGGAGGGGCGGTCGAAGCTTTCTTT; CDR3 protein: CASSSGGAVEAFF
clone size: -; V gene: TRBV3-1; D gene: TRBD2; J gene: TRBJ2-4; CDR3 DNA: TGTGCCAGCAGCCCTCGCATGCAGGGGCCTAGCGGGAGGGTCAAAAACATTCAGTACTTC; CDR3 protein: CASSPRMQGPSGRVKNIQYF
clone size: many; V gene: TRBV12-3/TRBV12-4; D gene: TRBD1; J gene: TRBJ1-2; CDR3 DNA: TGTGCCAGCAGGGGGGACAGGGGGCGTGGAGGCTACACCTTC; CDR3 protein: CASRGDRGRGGYTF
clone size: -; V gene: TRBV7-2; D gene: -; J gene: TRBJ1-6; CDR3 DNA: TGTGCCAGCAGCCCCGGGAATTATAATTCACCCCTCCACTTT; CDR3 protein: CASSPGNYNSPLHF
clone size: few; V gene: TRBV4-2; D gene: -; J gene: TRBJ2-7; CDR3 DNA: TGTGCCAGCAGGGATGACGGCTACTCCTACGAGCAGTACTTC; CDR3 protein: CASRDDGYSYEQYF
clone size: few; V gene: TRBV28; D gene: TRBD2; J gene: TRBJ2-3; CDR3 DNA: TGTGCCAGCTCAACCGGGACTAGCGGGAGTTACACAGATACGCAGTATTTT; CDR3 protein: CASSTGTSGSYTDTQYF
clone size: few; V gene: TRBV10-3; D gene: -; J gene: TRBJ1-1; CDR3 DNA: TGTGCCATCAGTGAGGCTACAGGGAGATCCATGAACACTGAAGCTTTCTTT; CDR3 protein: CAISEATGRSMNTEAFF
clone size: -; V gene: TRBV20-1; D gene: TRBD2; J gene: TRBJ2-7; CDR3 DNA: TGCAGTGCCCCAAGACTAGCGGGGGGCTACGAGCAGTACTTC; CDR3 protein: CSAPRLAGGYEQYF
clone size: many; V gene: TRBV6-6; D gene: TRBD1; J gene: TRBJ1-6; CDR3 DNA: TGTGCCAGCAAATTAACAGGGGGAGGTAATAATTCACCCCTCCACTTT; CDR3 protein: CASKLTGGGNNSPLHF
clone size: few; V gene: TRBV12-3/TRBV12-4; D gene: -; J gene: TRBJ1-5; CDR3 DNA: TGTGCCAGCAGTTTAAGGGGTGTCCAGCCCCAGCATTTT; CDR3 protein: CASSLRGVQPQHF
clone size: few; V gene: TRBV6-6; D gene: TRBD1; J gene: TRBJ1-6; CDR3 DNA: TGTGCCAGCAGTGACAGGGCGGTAGGCTCACCCCTCCACTTT; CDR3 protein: CASSDRAVGSPLHF
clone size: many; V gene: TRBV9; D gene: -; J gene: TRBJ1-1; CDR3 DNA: TGTGCCAGCAGCGTAGATAGCCTCACTGAAGCTTTCTTT; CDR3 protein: CASSVDSLTEAFF
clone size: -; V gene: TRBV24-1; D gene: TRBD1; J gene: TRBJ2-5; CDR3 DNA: TGTGCCACCAGTGACCCCGGGACAGAAGAGACCCAGTACTTC; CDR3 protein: CATSDPGTEETQYF
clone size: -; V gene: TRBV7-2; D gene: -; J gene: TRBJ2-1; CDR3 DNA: TGTGCCAGCAGCCCCGAGGATAGATGGCAGTTCTTC; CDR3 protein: CASSPEDRWQFF
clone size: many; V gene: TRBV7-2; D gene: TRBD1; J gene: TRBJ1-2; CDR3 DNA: TGTGCCAGCAGCTCAGGGGGAGGATATGGCTACACCTTC; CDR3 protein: CASSSGGGYGYTF
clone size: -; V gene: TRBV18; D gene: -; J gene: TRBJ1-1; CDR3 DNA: TGTGCCAGCTCATCCGGACACCAAATTAACACTGAAGCTTTCTTT; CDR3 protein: CASSSGHQINTEAFF
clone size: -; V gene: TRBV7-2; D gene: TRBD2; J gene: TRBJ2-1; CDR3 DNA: TGTGCCAGCAGCTTGGGGACTAGTCCCCTCAATGAGCAGTTCTTC; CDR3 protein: CASSLGTSPLNEQFF
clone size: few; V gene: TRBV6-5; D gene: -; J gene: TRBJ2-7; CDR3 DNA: TGTGCCAGCAGCTCCCCGACACCCTCCTACGAGCAGTACTTC; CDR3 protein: CASSSPTPSYEQYF
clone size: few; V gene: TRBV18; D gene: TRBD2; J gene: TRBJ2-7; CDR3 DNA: TGTGCCAGCTCCCGGACTAGCGGGAGAAGCGACGAGCAGTACTTC; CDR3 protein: CASSRTSGRSDEQYF
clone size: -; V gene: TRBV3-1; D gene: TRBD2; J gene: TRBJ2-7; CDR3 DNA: TGTGCCAGCAGCCAATCGATGGGAGGGCCGTCCGTGCACTACGAGCAGTACTTC; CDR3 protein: CASSQSMGGPSVHYEQYF
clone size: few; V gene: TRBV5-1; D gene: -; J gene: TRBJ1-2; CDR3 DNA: TGCGCCAGCAGCTTGGCAGGAGGTAACTATGGCTACACCTTC; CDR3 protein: CASSLAGGNYGYTF
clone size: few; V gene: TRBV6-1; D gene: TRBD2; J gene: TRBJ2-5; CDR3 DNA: TGTGCCAGCAGTGACCAGACTAGCGGCCTGGGAGAGACCCAGTACTTC; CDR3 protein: CASSDQTSGLGETQYF
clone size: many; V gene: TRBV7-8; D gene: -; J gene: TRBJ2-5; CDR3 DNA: TGTGCCAGCAGCCGTGAGGGGGGTTCGGAGACCCAGTACTTC; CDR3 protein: CASSREGGSETQYF
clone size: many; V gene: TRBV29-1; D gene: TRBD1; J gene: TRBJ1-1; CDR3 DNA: TGCAGCGCCCAACCCGGACAGGGAGACCTTGGAGACACTGAAGCTTTCTTT; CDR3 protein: CSAQPGQGDLGDTEAFF
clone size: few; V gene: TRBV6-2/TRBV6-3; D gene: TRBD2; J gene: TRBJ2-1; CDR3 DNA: TGTGCCAGCATCACGAGCGGGGGTAATGAGCAGTTCTTC; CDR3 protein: CASITSGGNEQFF
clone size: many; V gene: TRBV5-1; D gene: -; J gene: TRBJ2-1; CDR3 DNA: TGTGCCAGCAGCTTAGACGGCAGCTCCTACAATGAGCAGTTCTTC; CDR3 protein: CASSLDGSSYNEQFF
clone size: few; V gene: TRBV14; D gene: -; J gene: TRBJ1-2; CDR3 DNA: TGTGCCAGCAGACCGACAGGAACCTTCTATGGCTACACCTTC; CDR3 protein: CASRPTGTFYGYTF
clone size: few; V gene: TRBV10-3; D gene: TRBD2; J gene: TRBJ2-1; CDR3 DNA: TGTGCCATCAGTGACCTAGCGGGAGGCAATGAGCAGTTCTTC; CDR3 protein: CAISDLAGGNEQFF
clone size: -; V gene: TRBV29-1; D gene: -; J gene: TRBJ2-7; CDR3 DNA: TGCAGCGCTAGGACAGCAACCTACGAGCAGTACTTC; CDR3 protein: CSARTATYEQYF
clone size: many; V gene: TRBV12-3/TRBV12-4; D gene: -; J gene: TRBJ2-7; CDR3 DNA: TGTGCCAGCAGTAGCTCGGCGGGGCGGATTAACGAGCAGTACTTC; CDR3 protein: CASSSSAGRINEQYF
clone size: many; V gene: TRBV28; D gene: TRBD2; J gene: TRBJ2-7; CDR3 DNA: TGTGCCAGCAGTCCTGGGACTAGCGGGAGTTCCTACGAGCAGTACTTC; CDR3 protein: CASSPGTSGSSYEQYF
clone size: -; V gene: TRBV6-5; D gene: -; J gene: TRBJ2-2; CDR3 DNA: TGTGCCAGCAGTAGAGCGGAAAGGAACACCGGGGAGCTGTTTTTT; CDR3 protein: CASSRAERNTGELFF
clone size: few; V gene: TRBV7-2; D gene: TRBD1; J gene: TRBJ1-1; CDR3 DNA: TGTGCCAGCAGCTCGGCCCAGGGACAGGTCGGGCGCACTGAAGCTTTCTTT; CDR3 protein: CASSSAQGQVGRTEAFF
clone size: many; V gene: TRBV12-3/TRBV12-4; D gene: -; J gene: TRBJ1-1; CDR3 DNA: TGTGCCAGCAGTCCCCACGGCGTGGAAGCTTTCTTT; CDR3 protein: CASSPHGVEAFF
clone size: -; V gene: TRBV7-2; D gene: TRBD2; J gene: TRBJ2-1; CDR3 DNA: TGTGCCAGCAGCTTAGTTACCATAGCGGGAGGTTGGAATGAGCAGTTCTTC; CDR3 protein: CASSLVTIAGGWNEQFF
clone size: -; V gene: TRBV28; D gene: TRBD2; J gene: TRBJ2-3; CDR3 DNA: TGTGCCAGCAGCCGACAAAGCGGGGCCCTAGATACGCAGTATTTT; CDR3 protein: CASSRQSGALDTQYF
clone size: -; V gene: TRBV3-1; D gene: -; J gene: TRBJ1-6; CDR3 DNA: TGTGCCAGCACCGGGAGTGGGGGGAGTTCACCCCTCCACTTT; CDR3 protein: CASTGSGGSSPLHF
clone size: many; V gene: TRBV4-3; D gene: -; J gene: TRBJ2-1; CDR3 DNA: TGCGCCAGCAGCCAAGGAACGACTCCTCGGAATGAGCAGTTCTTC; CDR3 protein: CASSQGTTPRNEQFF
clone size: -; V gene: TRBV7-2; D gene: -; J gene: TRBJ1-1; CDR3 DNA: TGTGCCAGCAATCTCCAAGAGAACACTGAAGCTTTCTTT; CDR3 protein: CASNLQENTEAFF
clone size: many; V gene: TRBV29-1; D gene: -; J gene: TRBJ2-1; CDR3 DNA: TGCAGCGTTGAAGGCCGGGACACGATTTACAATGAGCAGTTCTTC; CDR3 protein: CSVEGRDTIYNEQFF
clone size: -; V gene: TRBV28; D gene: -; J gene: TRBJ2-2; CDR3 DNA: TGTGCCAGCAAAACTACGCTATCTAACACCGGGGAGCTGTTTTTT; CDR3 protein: CASKTTLSNTGELFF
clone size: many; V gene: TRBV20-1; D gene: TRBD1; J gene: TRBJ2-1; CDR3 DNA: TGCAGTGCTAGAGCAGGGACAGTAATCGATGAGCAGTTCTTC; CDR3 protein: CSARAGTVIDEQFF
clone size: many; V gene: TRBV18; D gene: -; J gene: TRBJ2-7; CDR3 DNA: TGTGCCAGCTCACCCTCATCCCACGAGCAGTACTTC; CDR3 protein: CASSPSSHEQYF